The clone carrying this T cell receptor beta chain was counted between two and nine times. Its antigen remains unidentified. TCRdb re-analysed the 5' RACE reads in MiXCR, keeping a single row per CDR3 protein. The sample records about 140,000 distinct CDR3 sequences, approximately 7.4% being singletons. This CDR3 comprises 14 residues. Germline CDR1 ENHRY, CDR2 SYGVKD. After removal of 1 base from V and 16 bases from J, the junction contained 13 bases not matched to a gene. The record originates from a study of CD8 T cells in ankylosing spondylitis. General study findings and limits: Earlier authors reported some of these motif variants in reactive arthritis synovial fluid and blood. Disease-linked clones bore a CD8+ phenotype, appearing relatively rarely in peripheral blood. For ankylosing spondylitis blood, a TCR beta motif of roughly 8 highly homologous variants appeared characteristic.

This TCR was sampled from a female donor with ankylosing spondylitis or in good health (not recorded which). This chain uses TRBV10-3 with TRBJ2-1; 7 bases are a match to TRBD1. The sample comprised blood, either unsorted or a sorted T cell fraction (not recorded which). CDR3 residues: CAISEFYRGPSYFF. The CDR3 DNA reads TGTGCCATCAGTGAGTTCTACAGGGGCCCAAGCTACTTCTTC.